These 21 T cell receptor beta chains were sequenced from one sample in a study of blood T cells in healthy people across ages. The authors ran a second PCR of roughly 6 to 12 cycles using a sample-barcoded 5' primer and a J-beta primer mix. MiXCR, applied by TCRdb to the 5' RACE reads, yields one record per CDR3 protein. The sample consists of around 1,500,000 distinct CDR3 sequences, roughly 30% of them appearing once. Sequencing was done on a sample of blood. The origin of the receptors is a woman aged 25 to 39 in good health.

Remarks on this clonotype: A much larger clone lies one base from this, so it may be a read error. V gene TRBV29-1 combines with J gene TRBJ2-1; 8 bases agree with TRBD2. The J call may be incorrect, as the DNA end agrees better with TRBJ2-7. The CDR3 runs to 14 residues. Germline V gene lookup returns CDR1 SQVTM and CDR2 ANQGSEA. The CDR3 here is CSVEGRGENNEQYF. The CDR3 region has the DNA TGCAGCGTTGAGGGGCGGGGGGAAAACAATGAGCAGTACTTC.

The rearrangement joins TRBV30 to TRBJ2-3, with 7 bases matching TRBD1. The CDR3 totals 14 residues. CDR1 and CDR2 from the germline V gene are GTSNPN and SVGIG (reference sequence). Unmatched junction bases numbered 3, after V lost 1 base and J lost 2 bases. The CDR3 loop reads CAWSEGQSTDTQYF. In DNA, the CDR3 is TGTGCCTGGAGTGAGGGACAGTCCACAGATACGCAGTATTTT.

This sequence joins TRBV4-3 and TRBJ2-7, with 7 bases fitting TRBD1. This CDR3 spans 17 amino acids. The germline V gene encodes CDR1 LGHNA and CDR2 YSLEER. J lost 3 bases, V lost 4 bases, and 15 bases had no gene match. CDR3 protein: CASSRFRPGQRNYEQYF. The CDR3, as DNA: TGCGCCAGCAGCCGATTCAGACCGGGACAGAGGAACTACGAGCAGTACTTC.

This chain connects TRBV7-2 to TRBJ2-7; TRBD2 aligns across 7 bases. Germline V gene data show CDR1 as SGHTA and CDR2 as FQGNSA. The J segment lost 2 bases and the V segment lost 4 bases, leaving 5 bases of the junction unmatched. This CDR3 region has 14 residues. Here the CDR3 reads CASSWGGKPYEQYF. DNA of the CDR3: TGTGCCAGCAGCTGGGGGGGGAAGCCCTACGAGCAGTACTTC.

This clonotype was picked up a small number of times. This chain links TRBV2 with TRBJ1-2, with TRBD1 matching over 7 bases. Germline loops: CDR1 SNHLY, CDR2 FYNNEI. After removal of 2 bases from V and 0 bases from J, the junction contained 3 bases not matched to a gene. This CDR3 spans 15 amino acids. CDR3 sequence reads: CASSESTGANYGYTF. Written as DNA, the CDR3 is TGTGCCAGCAGTGAAAGTACAGGGGCTAACTATGGCTACACCTTC.

This clonotype came up many times. The rearrangement joins TRBV11-2 to TRBJ2-1; TRBD1 aligns across 8 bases. Germline assignment: CDR1 SGHAT and CDR2 FQNNGV. V lost 7 bases, J lost 8 bases, and 10 bases stayed unmatched. CDR3 length equals 14 residues. The CDR3 loop is CASTVTQGADEQFF. In DNA form, the CDR3 reads TGTGCCAGCACCGTAACCCAGGGGGCGGATGAGCAGTTCTTC. The variable domain in full, completed from reference TRBV11-2 and TRBJ2-1, reads EAGVAQSPRYKIIEKRQSVAFWCNPISGHATLYWYQQILGQGPKLLIQFQNNGVVDDSQLPKDRFSAERLKGVDSTLKIQPAKLEDSAVYLCASTVTQGADEQFFGPGTRLTVL.

Comments on this clonotype: A read error may explain this, as a much larger clone is one base away. The rearrangement links TRBV6-5 to TRBJ2-7; maybe TRBD2 (6 bases). The CDR3 sequence is 14 residues long. Trimming took 2 bases from V and 6 from J, leaving 14 bases between them. Germline assignment: CDR1 MNHEY and CDR2 SVGAGI. The CDR3 sequence is CASSYRGNIGEQYF. CDR3 nucleotides: TGTGCCAGCAGTTACCGGGGGAATATTGGCGAGCAGTACTTC.

This clonotype was seen ten or more times. V gene TRBV29-1 combines with J gene TRBJ1-2, with 8 positions matching TRBD1. J was trimmed by 5 bases and V by 4 bases; bases with no gene match: 12. Germline V gene lookup returns CDR1 SQVTM and CDR2 ANQGSEA. CDR3 length: 15 amino acids. The CDR3 loop reads CSVAGEINRGYGYTF. CDR3 sequence (DNA): TGCAGCGTTGCCGGCGAAATTAACAGGGGGTATGGCTACACCTTC.

The chain joins TRBV12-3 or TRBV12-4 to TRBJ2-3; the D is unclear. V lost 1 base to trimming and J lost 4 bases, with 9 bases between them. The CDR3 is made up of 14 amino acids. The CDR3 is CASSLGLSADTQYF. For the CDR3, the DNA is TGTGCCAGCAGTTTAGGGCTCAGCGCAGATACGCAGTATTTT.

Note on this clonotype: A read error may be the cause here, since a much bigger clone is one base away. The chain joins TRBV12-3 or TRBV12-4 to TRBJ2-5; D possibly matches TRBD1 or TRBD2 (5 bases each). The DNA end lines up better with TRBJ2-1; the J call may be wrong. The CDR3 has 14 amino acids. The CDR3 loop reads CASSFRGGMETQFF. The CDR3 nucleotides are TGTGCCAGCAGTTTTCGTGGGGGAATGGAGACCCAGTTCTTC.

In regard to this clonotype: Just one base apart from a much larger clone, this may be a read error. The chain employs TRBV29-1 and TRBJ2-1; 7 bases align to TRBD1. Germline loops: CDR1 SQVTM, CDR2 ANQGSEA. With V trimmed by 3 bases and J by 5 bases, 7 bases remained unmatched. The CDR3 is 14 amino acids. CDR3 amino acids: CSVEGVGGHNEQFF. The CDR3 DNA follows: TGCAGCGTTGAGGGTGTAGGGGGCCACAATGAGCAGTTCTTC.

Points on this clonotype: This could be a read error, since a much larger clone is one nucleotide away. The chain joins TRBV29-1 to TRBJ2-7; a possible D gene is TRBD1 (6 bases). Trimming left V 7 bases short and J 4 bases short, with 17 bases between. The germline gives CDR1 SQVTM, CDR2 ANQGSEA. The CDR3 contains 13 residues. The CDR3 coding sequence is TGCAGCGCCCAACAGGGTGGAGTATACGAGCAGTACTTC. It is translated as CSAQQGGVYEQYF.

This clonotype showed up just once. A read error is possible here, since a much larger clone lies one base away. The J gene is TRBJ2-5, the V gene TRBV6-6, with D unresolved. The J call is uncertain, as TRBJ2-1 better fits the DNA end. Germline assignment: CDR1 MNHNY and CDR2 SVGAGI (reference sequence). CDR3 length: 10 amino acids. The CDR3: CATPQETQFF. Written as DNA, the CDR3 is TGTGCCACCCCACAAGAGACCCAGTTCTTC.

The chain has TRBV3-1 and TRBJ1-1; no clear D. Trimming shortened V by 4 bases and J by 5 bases, and 11 bases separated the two germline ends. This CDR3 has 13 residues. CDR1 LGHDT and CDR2 YNNKEL come from the germline V gene (reference sequence). CDR3 region: CASSPDGRTEAFF. In DNA form, the CDR3 reads TGTGCCAGCAGCCCGGACGGGAGGACTGAAGCTTTCTTT. The entire variable domain, with the rest obtained from reference TRBV3-1 and TRBJ1-1, is as follows: DTAVSQTPKYLVTQMGNDKSIKCEQNLGHDTMYWYKQDSKKFLKIMFSYNNKELIINETVPNRFSPKSPDKAHLNLHINSLELGDSAVYFCASSPDGRTEAFFGQGTRLTVV.

The chain joins TRBV25-1 to TRBJ2-1; tentative D call: TRBD1 (5 bases). The CDR3 sequence is 14 residues long. The V end lost 11 bases, the J end lost 2 bases, and 16 bases lay between the germline ends. CDR1 and CDR2 from the germline V gene are MGHDK and SYGVNS. The CDR3, as DNA: TGTGCCTGCCAACGACAGCTAGCCTACAATGAGCAGTTCTTC. Protein sequence: CACQRQLAYNEQFF.

The chain carries TRBV6-1 and TRBJ1-1, with TRBD1 identical over 9 bases. Germline loops: CDR1 MNHNS, CDR2 SASEGT. The CDR3 contains 14 residues. Germline trimming cut 5 bases from V and 4 bases from J; bases unmatched to any gene: 5. CDR3 DNA: TGTGCCAGCAGTAACAGGGGGCGACCCACTGAAGCTTTCTTT. This translates into CASSNRGRPTEAFF.

Comment on this clonotype: A much larger clone lies one base from this, so it may be a read error. The conserved phenylalanine or tryptophan is not found at the CDR3 terminus, so this likely reflects a read error. The rearrangement joins TRBV12-3 or TRBV12-4 to TRBJ1-3; no clear D gene. Trimming took off 7 bases at V and 0 bases at J, with 13 bases between the two ends. CDR3 length: 15 residues. For the CDR3, the DNA is TGTGCCAGCACCCGGACTGCTAACTCTGGAAACACCATATATGTT. Translation gives CASTRTANSGNTIYV.

This clonotype occurred many times. The J gene is TRBJ2-7, the V gene TRBV28; D might be TRBD2 (5 bases). The germline V gene has CDR1 MDHEN and CDR2 SYDVKM. V was trimmed by 2 bases and J by 4 bases, leaving 24 bases between them. This CDR3 contains 18 residues. Written as DNA, the CDR3 is TGTGCCAGCAGTTTAGGTCGCGTAATTCGGGGAAGTTATTACGAGCAGTACTTC. It is translated as CASSLGRVIRGSYYEQYF.

The chain combines TRBV6-6 with TRBJ2-2, with a possible D match to TRBD1 (5 bases). Trimming left V 7 bases short and J 6 bases short, with 15 bases between. The CDR3 extends over 14 amino acids. Germline CDR1 reads MNHNY; CDR2 reads SVGAGI (reference sequence). The CDR3 is CASTSREPAGELFF. The CDR3 DNA sequence: TGTGCCAGCACCTCCAGGGAACCGGCCGGGGAGCTGTTTTTT.

This clonotype has a count of ten or more. The chain is built from TRBV9 and TRBJ2-7, with 7 bases that match TRBD1. This CDR3 region has 14 residues. The junction had 4 bases not matched to a gene; V was cut back by 0 bases and J by 4 bases. Per germline, CDR1 SGDLS and CDR2 YYNGEE. The CDR3 loop reads CASSVGGGRYEQYF. In nucleotides, the CDR3 is TGTGCCAGCAGCGTAGGAGGGGGCAGATACGAGCAGTACTTC. The variable domain in full, with the rest retrieved from reference TRBV9 and TRBJ2-7, is DSGVTQTPKHLITATGQRVTLRCSPRSGDLSVYWYQQSLDQGLQFLIQYYNGEERAKGNILERFSAQQFPDLHSELNLSSLELGDSALYFCASSVGGGRYEQYFGPGTRLTVT.

This clonotype was counted only a few times. A read error is possible here, since a much larger clone lies one base away. The chain carries TRBV6-6 and TRBJ2-7; 8 bases are shared with TRBD2. The germline V gene has CDR1 MNHNY and CDR2 SVGAGI (reference sequence). V shed 6 bases, J shed 5 bases, and the junction held 6 bases outside the gene matches. The CDR3 has 13 residues. CDR3 in amino acids: CASRTAGVHEQYF. The CDR3 DNA sequence: TGTGCCAGCAGGACAGCGGGGGTTCACGAGCAGTACTTC.